Below are 9 T cell receptor beta chains sequenced from a single sample in a study of OX40 agonist ivuxolimab in advanced cancers. Library method: the immunoSEQ multiplex PCR assay. TCRdb carries this immuneACCESS record with in-frame sequences only. Its versions omit some clonotypes, under half of them owing to an unresolved V gene in the studies checked, with the rest unexplained. The sample table shows about 58,000 clones, and around 78% are seen once. Of the sample, 3% to 4% is held by the ten largest clones. The source material was CD4+ or CD8+ T cells sorted from blood, sampled in a trial of the OX40 agonist ivuxolimab. The receptors originated from an adult with an advanced solid tumor such as melanoma, head and neck, liver or kidney cancer.

The V call is TRBV28, the J call TRBJ1-5; TRBD1 aligns across 11 bases. From germline, CDR1 is MDHEN and CDR2 SYDVKM. The CDR3 consists of 15 residues. V trimming: 6 bases; J trimming: 4 bases; junction bases outside the gene matches: 5. CDR3 nucleotides: TGTGCCAGCAGAGAGGGACAGGGGGGAAATCAGCCCCAGCATTTT. Protein product: CASREGQGGNQPQHF. The full variable domain, with the rest looked up from reference TRBV28 and TRBJ1-5, is DVKVTQSSRYLVKRTGEKVFLECVQDMDHENMFWYRQDPGLGLRLIYFSYDVKMKEKGDIPEGYSVSREKKERFSLILESASTNQTSMYLCASREGQGGNQPQHFGDGTRLSIL.

In this sample, this clone turned up a few times. The chain uses TRBV5-6 and TRBJ2-3; no clear D gene. This CDR3 comprises 14 residues. The ends were cut back, 0 bases at V and 7 bases at J, with 12 bases in the middle. Germline V lookup: CDR1 SGHDT, CDR2 YYEEEE. This chain's CDR3 is CASSLGAYSYTQYF. CDR3 DNA sequence: TGTGCCAGCAGCTTGGGAGCGTATTCCTATACGCAGTATTTT.

This chain uses TRBV10-3 with TRBJ2-7; either TRBD1 or TRBD2 may supply D (5 bases each). V dropped 10 bases and J dropped 0 bases, with 10 bases sitting between them. The CDR3 is 12 residues long. Per germline, CDR1 ENHRY and CDR2 SYGVKD. The CDR3 sequence is CATGDGSYEQYF. Here the CDR3 DNA reads TGTGCCACCGGGGACGGCTCCTACGAGCAGTACTTC.

This sequence joins TRBV4-1 and TRBJ2-7; D possibly corresponds to TRBD2 (7 bases). Between the trimmed V and J ends, which lost 0 bases and 3 bases, there was a span of 18 bases. Germline CDR1 is MGHRA and CDR2 is YSYEKL. The CDR3 covers 17 residues. The DNA of the CDR3 is TGCGCCAGCAGCCAAGATAGGGGGGGAGATATCTACTACGAGCAGTACTTC. Its translation is CASSQDRGGDIYYEQYF.

In this sample, this clone turned up once. The genes are TRBV7-2 and TRBJ2-2; the match to TRBD2 covers 11 bases. The CDR3 covers 16 residues. The germline gives CDR1 SGHTA, CDR2 FQGNSA. J lost 4 bases, V lost 4 bases, and 5 bases had no gene match. The CDR3 loop reads CASSSGLAVSTGELFF. The CDR3 DNA follows: TGTGCCAGCAGCTCGGGACTAGCGGTGAGCACCGGGGAGCTGTTTTTT.

The chain employs TRBV6-5 and TRBJ2-3; 7 positions match TRBD1. The CDR3 extends over 13 amino acids. Germline CDR1 is MNHEY and CDR2 is SVGAGI. Germline trimming cut 4 bases from V and 3 bases from J; bases unmatched to any gene: 1. CDR3 nucleotides: TGTGCCAGCAGTTTGACAGGGACAGATACGCAGTATTTT. It is translated as CASSLTGTDTQYF.

This clone was recorded a few times. The V and J genes are TRBV18 and TRBJ1-1; no clear D gene. The CDR3 is 12 amino acids. V was pared by 3 bases and J by 1 base, with 3 bases between. Germline CDR1 is KGHSH and CDR2 is LQKENI. The chain's CDR3 is CASSPENTEAFF. CDR3 DNA: TGTGCCAGCTCACCTGAGAACACTGAAGCTTTCTTT.

Notes on this clone: In the same sample, other DNA sequences code for this CDR3. This chain links TRBV7-2 with TRBJ2-3; tentative D call: TRBD1 (6 bases). The CDR3 is 14 residues long. The germline V gene has CDR1 SGHTA and CDR2 FQGNSA. The V end was cut by 3 bases, the J end by 0 bases, with 7 bases between. DNA of the CDR3: TGTGCCAGCAGCTTGGGGGCTAGCACAGATACGCAGTATTTT. Translating it yields CASSLGASTDTQYF.

The chain joins TRBV5-6 to TRBJ2-5; 7 bases agree with TRBD1. Germline CDR1 is SGHDT and CDR2 is YYEEEE. The V segment lost 4 bases and the J segment 3 bases; nucleotides outside the gene matches: 3. The CDR3 is 13 residues long. The CDR3 region is CASSVGTEETQYF. CDR3 nucleotides: TGTGCCAGCAGCGTCGGGACAGAAGAGACCCAGTACTTC.